What follows describes a single T cell receptor beta chain. This clone has more than one count but fewer than ten. The antigen it recognizes is unknown. No much larger clonotype is one base removed from it; base qualities were not supplied. These data originate in a study of blood T cell repertoires in COVID-19 (dated by TCRdb to about 2020). The study in broad terms: Samples from collaborators originated in the United States, Italy and Spain and spanned both the acute and convalescent phases of COVID-19. The material from the prospective study consisted of cDNA or gDNA derived from T cells, B-cell-depleted T cells, or PBMCs. The dataset comprised deeply sampled blood TCRbeta repertoires from subjects exposed to, actively infected with, or recovered from COVID-19. The repertoires were released in a freely available public database intended as a resource for research on the immune response to SARS-CoV-2. Samples came from the ongoing ImmuneRACE study (first 160 participants) plus 1,254 subjects from 6 global collaborators. Nearly every sample came with metadata listing a de-identified subject ID, COVID-19 status, age in years and sex. Where HLA class I and class II types were available, the types were taken from metadata supplied by the sample provider, not from assay-based typing. Points the paper makes about the study in general: Clinical and demographic metadata were provided uncurated, with the amount varying by source and participant.

The collaborating institutions used their own protocols to collect whole blood in K2EDTA tubes. For TCRbeta analysis, collaborators shipped samples in one of three forms: frozen whole blood, isolated PBMCs, or DNA extracted from either of those sample types. TCRbeta CDR3 regions were amplified from genomic DNA by means of the immunoSEQ Assay, a bias-controlled multiplex PCR. In the original analysis: Nucleated cell counts per sample were estimated from amplification of reference gene primers within the assay. Sequence reads were collapsed and filtered to measure the absolute abundance of every unique TCRbeta CDR3 rearrangement. Productive Simpson clonality was computed per sample as the square root of Simpson's diversity index over productive rearrangements. TCRdb took over this immuneACCESS table, retaining in-frame rearrangements with V and J assigned. Such tables are incomplete; in checked studies, under half of the missing clones stem from an unresolved V gene, and the remainder is unexplained. V and J calls and clone size follow that table, whereas D and trimming were derived from the DNA. The sample yields roughly 250,000 clones; about 85% were counted once. 0.85% to 1% of the sample comes from the top ten.

Cut back by 4 bases and 7 bases, the V and J ends lie 15 bases apart. CDR1 and CDR2 (SGHTS, YDEGEE) derive from the germline V gene. Counted from cysteine to phenylalanine, this CDR3 has 14 amino acids. Of the read, only the CDR3 DNA is kept; its 42 bases are in frame from base 1. The source material was peripheral blood. The V and J segments used are TRBV5-8 and TRBJ2-1; a tentative D match to TRBD1 spans 5 bases. This clonotype was obtained from a man aged 35 to 55 with acute or convalescent COVID-19. The CDR3 here reads CASSPLGRENEQFF. Here is the DNA: TGTGCCAGCAGCCCCCTGGGGCGTGAGAATGAGCAGTTCTTC.